Following are 30 T cell receptor beta chains from one sample sequenced in a study of cytomegalovirus exposure and HLA in healthy donors. Clones were sequenced by immunoSEQ multiplex PCR, and TCRdb holds only the in-frame ones, with some missing. The sample lists roughly 50,000 clones, more than 70% seen once, with roughly 8.4% in the top ten. The sequenced sample consisted of PBMCs. The origin of the receptors is a woman aged 18-30 years in good health and CMV-seropositive.

V usage is TRBV21-1 and J usage is TRBJ2-4; TRBD1 is the table's D call, not checked against the DNA. TRBV21-1 has pseudogene status. The CDR3 covers 21 residues. CDR3 amino acids: CASSPPSRGRWEFIAKNIQYF. The CDR3, as DNA: TGTGCCAGCAGCCCACCGTCCAGGGGTCGGTGGGAGTTCATAGCCAAAAACATTCAGTACTTC.

This rearrangement joins TRBV30 to TRBJ1-2, with D unclear. The CDR3 contains 11 residues. The germline V gene encodes CDR1 GTSNPN and CDR2 SVGIG (reference sequence). Trimming shortened V by 1 base and J by 7 bases, and 7 bases separated the two germline ends. The CDR3 sequence: CAWSGLFGYTF. DNA for the CDR3: TGTGCCTGGAGTGGCCTATTTGGCTACACCTTC.

This chain connects TRBV6-1 to TRBJ2-7; D ambiguous. V gave up 5 bases and J gave up 4 bases, with 6 bases separating them. Germline CDR1 is MNHNS and CDR2 is SASEGT. The CDR3 contains 11 residues. CDR3 coding DNA: TGTGCCAGCAGTCCCCTATACGAGCAGTACTTC. This encodes CASSPLYEQYF.

The CDR3 sequence: CASSEGTDNQPQHF. CDR3 bases: TGTGCCAGCAGTGAAGGGACAGATAATCAGCCCCAGCATTTT. This rearrangement joins TRBV2 to TRBJ1-5, with D tentatively TRBD1 (6 bases). In germline, CDR1 is SNHLY, CDR2 FYNNEI. Trimming stripped 1 base from V and 4 bases from J, with 8 bases between. The CDR3 is made up of 14 amino acids.

V is TRBV2 and J is TRBJ1-1; no reliable D call. Germline V gene lookup returns CDR1 SNHLY and CDR2 FYNNEI. This CDR3 is built from 13 residues. Between the trimmed V and J ends, which lost 2 bases and 1 base, there was a span of 5 bases. The CDR3 reads CASSETQNTEAFF. DNA of the CDR3: TGTGCCAGCAGTGAAACACAGAACACTGAAGCTTTCTTT.

The CDR3 loop reads CASSPMEGYAGSPLHF. In DNA, the CDR3 is TGTGCCAGCAGCCCCATGGAGGGGTACGCTGGTTCACCCCTCCACTTT. The chain carries TRBV14 and TRBJ1-6; D may be TRBD1 (5 bases). CDR3 length: 16 amino acids. Germline CDR1 reads SGHDN; CDR2 reads FVKESK. V was clipped by 4 bases and J by 9 bases, with 19 bases between them.

This clone is a singleton in its sample. CDR3 region: CSVDGEAATEAFF. In DNA, the CDR3 is TGCAGCGTTGATGGAGAGGCGGCCACTGAAGCTTTCTTT. The chain carries TRBV29-1 and TRBJ1-1; D remains unclear. Looked up from germline, CDR1 is SQVTM and CDR2 is ANQGSEA. Trimming pared 3 bases from V and 4 bases from J, leaving 12 bases between. The CDR3 consists of 13 residues.

The chain carries TRBV7-2 and TRBJ1-4; possibly TRBD1 for D (5 bases). Germline V gene sequence: CDR1 SGHTA, CDR2 FQGNSA. V lost 1 base and J lost 7, with 16 bases in between. The CDR3 spans 16 residues. The CDR3 reads CASSLDPKGIAEKLFF. The CDR3 bases are TGTGCCAGCAGCTTAGACCCGAAGGGGATTGCTGAAAAACTGTTTTTT.

This chain uses TRBV2 with TRBJ1-2; D perhaps matches TRBD1 (5 bases). Germline V gene data show CDR1 as SNHLY and CDR2 as FYNNEI. Trimming took off 3 bases at V and 8 bases at J, with 13 bases between the two ends. This CDR3 is built from 13 residues. CDR3 DNA: TGTGCCAGCAGTGAGGGAGGGGTGGACGGCTACACCTTC. Translated: CASSEGGVDGYTF.

The chain links TRBV30 to TRBJ2-5; 8 bases fit TRBD1. Germline CDR1 reads GTSNPN; CDR2 reads SVGIG (reference sequence). V was clipped by 3 bases and J by 3 bases; unmatched bases: 9. This CDR3 has 15 residues. This chain's CDR3 is CAWSAIGQGEETQYF. In DNA, the CDR3 is TGTGCCTGGAGCGCAATAGGACAGGGTGAAGAGACCCAGTACTTC.

The chain carries TRBV25-1 and TRBJ2-5; a possible D gene is TRBD1 (6 bases). The germline V gene has CDR1 MGHDK and CDR2 SYGVNS. Trimming took 4 bases from V and 1 from J, leaving 19 bases between them. The CDR3 totals 17 residues. CDR3 sequence: CASSVPKGHRIQETQYF. CDR3 DNA: TGTGCCAGCAGTGTACCGAAGGGACACCGTATCCAAGAGACCCAGTACTTC.

The chain carries TRBV7-2 and TRBJ2-5; TRBD1 is a possible D gene (6 bases). This CDR3 has 11 residues. V was cut by 5 bases and J by 10 bases, with 11 bases left in between. The V gene's germline CDR1 is SGHTA and CDR2 FQGNSA. CDR3 protein: CASSTGTFQYF. CDR3 in DNA: TGTGCCAGCAGCACAGGGACATTCCAGTACTTC. The full variable domain, rest sourced from reference TRBV7-2 and TRBJ2-5, is GAGVSQSPSNKVTEKGKDVELRCDPISGHTALYWYRQSLGQGLEFLIYFQGNSAPDKSGLPSDRFSAERTGGSVSTLTIQRTQQEDSAVYLCASSTGTFQYFGPGTRLLVL.

The chain combines TRBV11-2 with TRBJ2-1; 10 bases agree with TRBD2. The CDR3 sequence is 15 residues long. Looked up from germline, CDR1 is SGHAT and CDR2 is FQNNGV. V shed 1 base and J 4 bases; nucleotides not matched to a gene: 1. CDR3 region: CASSLASGGYNEQFF. Written as DNA, the CDR3 is TGTGCCAGCAGCTTAGCTAGCGGGGGATACAATGAGCAGTTCTTC.

The CDR3 region has the DNA TGTGCCAGCAGCCCCCAGAATTCACCCCTCCACTTT. This gives the protein CASSPQNSPLHF. This chain links TRBV4-2 with TRBJ1-6; D is unclear. The germline V and J ends were trimmed by 4 bases and 7 bases, with 5 bases remaining between them. Germline lookup yields CDR1 LGHNA and CDR2 YNFKEQ. The CDR3 totals 12 residues.

This rearrangement joins TRBV5-4 to TRBJ2-3; 9 nucleotides align to TRBD1. Germline CDR1 and CDR2: SGHNT and YYREEE (reference sequence). Losses at the gene ends were 3 bases for V and 3 bases for J; bases not matched to a gene: 11. The CDR3 covers 17 residues. CDR3 loop: CASSSPVLTGGTDTQYF. The CDR3 nucleotides are TGTGCCAGCAGCTCACCCGTCTTGACAGGGGGGACAGATACGCAGTATTTT. Filled out from reference TRBV5-4 and TRBJ2-3, the complete variable domain reads ETGVTQSPTHLIKTRGQQVTLRCSSQSGHNTVSWYQQALGQGPQFIFQYYREEENGRGNFPPRFSGLQFPNYSSELNVNALELDDSALYLCASSSPVLTGGTDTQYFGPGTRLTVL.

The chain is built from TRBV4-2 and TRBJ2-5; 11 bases agree with TRBD2. Germline V CDR1 and CDR2: LGHNA, YNFKEQ. The CDR3 has 16 residues. The J segment lost 7 bases and the V segment lost 0 bases, leaving 7 bases of the junction unmatched. Written as DNA, the CDR3 is TGTGCCAGCAGCCAAGACTCGACTAGCGGGGCCGGGACCCAGTACTTC. The encoded protein is CASSQDSTSGAGTQYF.

V and J are TRBV7-6 and TRBJ1-5; the match to TRBD1 covers 7 bases. The CDR3 sequence is 16 residues long. CDR1 and CDR2 (germline): SGHVS, FNYEAQ. The ends lost 5 bases at V and 0 bases at J; junction bases unmatched: 7. CDR3 coding DNA: TGTGCCAGCAGCCACCAGACAGGGAATAGCAATCAGCCCCAGCATTTT. This encodes CASSHQTGNSNQPQHF.

This clone was seen only once. The chain joins TRBV6-1 to TRBJ2-7; TRBD1 matches 11 bases. CDR3 length: 12 amino acids. After removal of 9 bases from V and 7 bases from J, the junction contained 5 bases not matched to a gene. Germline V gene data show CDR1 as MNHNS and CDR2 as SASEGT. The CDR3 loop is CASGQGANEQYF. As DNA, the CDR3 is TGTGCCAGTGGACAGGGGGCTAATGAGCAGTACTTC.

V is TRBV10-3 and J is TRBJ2-3, with TRBD1 matching over 10 bases. V trimming: 3 bases; J trimming: 4 bases; junction bases outside the gene matches: 4. This CDR3 is built from 15 residues. The germline gives CDR1 ENHRY, CDR2 SYGVKD. As DNA, the CDR3 is TGTGCCATCAGTGATCGGGACAGGGGTGCAGATACGCAGTATTTT. Translating it yields CAISDRDRGADTQYF.

The genes are TRBV19 and TRBJ2-5; 14 bases agree with TRBD2. CDR1 and CDR2 from the germline V gene are LNHDA and SQIVND (reference sequence). The CDR3 has 16 amino acids. Germline trimming cut 5 bases from V and 3 bases from J; bases unmatched to any gene: 5. Here the CDR3 reads CASSGGLAGAEETQYF. The CDR3 nucleotides are TGTGCCAGTAGTGGGGGACTAGCGGGGGCCGAAGAGACCCAGTACTTC.

This chain uses TRBV18 with TRBJ2-3; 8 bases align to TRBD2. With 2 bases clipped from V and 0 bases from J, the junction kept 4 bases outside the gene matches. Per germline, CDR1 KGHSH and CDR2 LQKENI. The CDR3 loop spans 16 amino acids. The CDR3 coding sequence is TGTGCCAGCTCACCAATTTCGGGGGGGAGCACAGATACGCAGTATTTT. Its protein is CASSPISGGSTDTQYF.

The gene calls are TRBV9 and TRBJ2-7; 9 positions match TRBD1. V gave up 0 bases and J gave up 3 bases; unmatched junction bases: 4. This CDR3 has 15 amino acids. CDR1 and CDR2 from the germline V gene are SGDLS and YYNGEE. CDR3 loop: CASSVDGTGFYEQYF. The CDR3 DNA reads TGTGCCAGCAGCGTAGATGGGACAGGGTTCTACGAGCAGTACTTC.

This chain connects TRBV6-1 to TRBJ2-1; no firm D call. The CDR3 is 13 amino acids. Trimming removed 5 bases at V and 4 bases at J, with 9 bases between. The germline V gene encodes CDR1 MNHNS and CDR2 SASEGT. This CDR3 is CASSLTEYNEQFF. CDR3 bases: TGTGCCAGCAGTTTAACGGAGTACAATGAGCAGTTCTTC.

V usage is TRBV11-3 and J usage is TRBJ1-1; D gene unclear. This CDR3 contains 16 residues. The V and J ends lost 5 bases and 1 base respectively, with 17 bases between them. Germline V gene data show CDR1 as SGHNT and CDR2 as YENEEA. The CDR3 is CASSAPEGGKNTEAFF. In DNA, the CDR3 is TGTGCCAGCAGCGCCCCCGAGGGCGGGAAGAACACTGAAGCTTTCTTT.

The V and J genes are TRBV7-9 and TRBJ1-6; D gene uncertain. V was pared by 2 bases and J by 13 bases, with 18 bases between. The CDR3 is 15 residues long. Germline V lookup: CDR1 SEHNR, CDR2 FQNEAQ (reference sequence). In nucleotides, the CDR3 is TGTGCCAGCAGCTTATTAAGTCAGGCCGCGTCGCCCCTCCACTTT. Translated, it gives CASSLLSQAASPLHF.

The chain recombines TRBV27 with TRBJ2-2; the D gene is possibly TRBD2 (5 bases). The germline V gene encodes CDR1 MNHEY and CDR2 SMNVEV (reference sequence). CDR3 length equals 15 residues. V was pared by 2 bases and J by 3 bases, with 10 bases between. The CDR3 bases are TGTGCCAGCAGTTTACGGGGATCCCACACCGGGGAGCTGTTTTTT. The encoded protein is CASSLRGSHTGELFF.

The genes are TRBV4-3 and TRBJ2-7; D may be TRBD1 (5 bases). From germline, CDR1 is LGHNA and CDR2 YSLEER. V was shortened by 4 bases and J by 7 bases, with 20 bases between the two germline ends. The CDR3 has 15 amino acids. The CDR3 reads CASSPSGAAPGEQYF. In nucleotides, the CDR3 is TGCGCCAGCAGCCCGAGTGGGGCCGCTCCCGGGGAGCAGTACTTC.

The chain links TRBV18 to TRBJ2-1; no definite D call. Deletions cut 2 bases from V and 7 bases from J, with 12 bases between. CDR1 and CDR2 (germline): KGHSH, LQKENI. The CDR3 is 14 residues long. CDR3 in DNA: TGTGCCAGCTCACCAGACAATAAGGCGAATGAGCAGTTCTTC. Translated, it gives CASSPDNKANEQFF.

This clone was seen only once. The V and J genes are TRBV7-3 and TRBJ1-3; 10 positions match TRBD1. With V trimmed by 5 bases and J by 3 bases, 7 bases remained unmatched. The CDR3 length is 16 residues. CDR1 is SGHTA, CDR2 FQGTGA, per germline. CDR3 sequence (DNA): TGTGCCAGCAGCCCAGACAGGGGGCGCATTGGAAACACCATATATTTT. It encodes CASSPDRGRIGNTIYF. The variable domain in full, with the rest retrieved from reference TRBV7-3 and TRBJ1-3, is GAGVSQTPSNKVTEKGKYVELRCDPISGHTALYWYRQSLGQGPEFLIYFQGTGAADDSGLPNDRFFAVRPEGSVSTLKIQRTERGDSAVYLCASSPDRGRIGNTIYFGEGSWLTVV.

The V and J genes are TRBV18 and TRBJ1-6; D may be TRBD1 (5 bases). V lost 2 bases to trimming and J lost 2 bases, with 13 bases between them. This CDR3 comprises 17 residues. Germline CDR1 KGHSH, CDR2 LQKENI. This chain's CDR3 is CASSPLRQGAYNSPLHF. CDR3 in DNA: TGTGCCAGCTCACCATTAAGGCAAGGGGCCTATAATTCACCCCTCCACTTT.